These T cell receptor beta chains were read from a single sample in a study of naive and memory T cell subsets. Via MiXCR, TCRdb re-called the UMI-ligation and nested PCR reads, giving one row per CDR3 protein. The table shows 140,000 to 150,000 distinct CDR3 sequences, with about a sixth occurring only once. Sequencing was performed on naive CD4+ T cells from blood. These receptor sequences come from a human donor in good health. Both conserved end residues are part of each CDR3. Each record gives: J gene, V gene, D gene, CDR3 protein. The D gene is left open where the match is weak.

>TRBJ1-2|TRBV9|NA
CASSVIPETNYGYTF
>TRBJ2-6|TRBV12-3/TRBV12-4|TRBD1
CACLQGSEANVLTF
>TRBJ1-5|TRBV6-2/TRBV6-3|NA
CASRTVSNQPQHF
>TRBJ2-5|TRBV11-2|NA
CASSLEGQIQETQYF
>TRBJ2-7|TRBV6-2/TRBV6-3|NA
CASSYQTSLGSDEQYF
>TRBJ1-5|TRBV2|NA
CASRTGDTRRPQHF
>TRBJ2-7|TRBV4-2|NA
CASSQEFQQAPLNEQYF
>TRBJ2-3|TRBV28|TRBD2
CASSLPATSGSTDTQYF
>TRBJ1-1|TRBV2|TRBD1
CASTGQGATEAFF
>TRBJ1-5|TRBV15|NA
CATSRDLGGGNQPQHF
>TRBJ2-3|TRBV5-1|TRBD1
CASSYGQGTSTDTQYF
>TRBJ2-3|TRBV5-1|NA
CASRRGRNTDTQYF
>TRBJ2-5|TRBV5-4|NA
CASSSTGGGQETQYF
>TRBJ2-1|TRBV29-1|NA
CSVRGLGGYNEQFF
>TRBJ2-2|TRBV7-9|NA
CASSSSIGSALGPGELFF
>TRBJ1-1|TRBV6-5|NA
CASSSISRTENTEAFF
>TRBJ2-3|TRBV7-2|NA
CASSPPGGGASDTQYF
>TRBJ2-5|TRBV20-1|NA
CSARVTGPETQYF
>TRBJ2-3|TRBV12-3/TRBV12-4|NA
CASSPDAIRVDTQYF
>TRBJ2-3|TRBV24-1|TRBD2
CATSDDTSGGPDTQYF
>TRBJ1-6|TRBV20-1|NA
CSAHRTFGSYNSPLHF
>TRBJ2-3|TRBV5-1|TRBD1
CASSLQGGSSTDTQYF
>TRBJ2-1|TRBV20-1|NA
CSVRGGSSYNEQFF
>TRBJ2-2|TRBV20-1|TRBD2
CSAHVAGWTGELFF
>TRBJ1-1|TRBV29-1|NA
CSVDPGAEAFF
>TRBJ1-1|TRBV6-1|NA
CASSRQRSNTEAFF
>TRBJ1-5|TRBV7-2|NA
CASSGSPQTQPQHF
>TRBJ2-3|TRBV20-1|TRBD2
CSAPRRSGDVDTQYF
>TRBJ1-1|TRBV5-1|TRBD1
CASSLDGTGNTEAFF
>TRBJ2-6|TRBV6-5|NA
CASSSDSSGANVLTF
>TRBJ1-5|TRBV20-1|NA
CSAEQSKGQPQHF
>TRBJ1-2|TRBV10-3|NA
CAISEALTGPYGYTF
>TRBJ2-1|TRBV11-2|NA
CASSLGASFNNEQFF
>TRBJ1-4|TRBV5-4|NA
CASSQAQGHEKLFF
>TRBJ1-2|TRBV9|TRBD1
CASSVMGTGDGYTF
>TRBJ2-1|TRBV24-1|TRBD2
CATSDQTSGNNEQFF
>TRBJ2-5|TRBV10-3|NA
CAISDGAQETQYF
>TRBJ2-7|TRBV12-3/TRBV12-4|TRBD2
CASSWGGVNSYEQYF
>TRBJ2-7|TRBV7-9|NA
CASSLASTGNYEQYF